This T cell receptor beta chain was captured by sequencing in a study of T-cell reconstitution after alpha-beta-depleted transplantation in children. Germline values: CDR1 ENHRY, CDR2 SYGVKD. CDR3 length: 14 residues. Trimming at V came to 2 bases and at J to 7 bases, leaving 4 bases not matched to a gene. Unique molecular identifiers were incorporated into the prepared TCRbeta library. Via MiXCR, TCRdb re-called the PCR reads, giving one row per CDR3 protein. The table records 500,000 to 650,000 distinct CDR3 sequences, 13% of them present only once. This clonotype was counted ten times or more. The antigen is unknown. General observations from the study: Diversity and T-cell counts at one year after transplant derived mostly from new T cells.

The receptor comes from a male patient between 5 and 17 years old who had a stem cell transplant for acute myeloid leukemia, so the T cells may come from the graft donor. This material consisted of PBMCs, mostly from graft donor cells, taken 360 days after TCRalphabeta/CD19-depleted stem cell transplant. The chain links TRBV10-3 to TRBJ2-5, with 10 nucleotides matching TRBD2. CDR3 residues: CAISENGLAATQYF. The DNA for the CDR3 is TGTGCCATCAGTGAGAACGGACTAGCGGCGACCCAGTACTTC.